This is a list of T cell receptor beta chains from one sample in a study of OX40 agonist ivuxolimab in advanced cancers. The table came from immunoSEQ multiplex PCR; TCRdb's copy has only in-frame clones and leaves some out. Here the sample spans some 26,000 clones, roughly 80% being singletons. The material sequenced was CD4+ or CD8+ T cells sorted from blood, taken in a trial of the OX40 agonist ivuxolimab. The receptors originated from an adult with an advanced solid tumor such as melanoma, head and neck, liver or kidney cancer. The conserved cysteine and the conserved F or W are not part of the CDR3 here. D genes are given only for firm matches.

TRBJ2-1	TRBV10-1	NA	ASSELAEAYNEQF
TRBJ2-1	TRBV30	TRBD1	AWGTGALSGFYNEQF
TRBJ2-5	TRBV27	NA	ASSPRVDGASQY
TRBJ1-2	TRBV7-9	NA	ASSIGGSYGYT
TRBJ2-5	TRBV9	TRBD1	ASSVTGGTETQY
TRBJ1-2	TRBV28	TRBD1	ASNIRFVGGQDYGYT
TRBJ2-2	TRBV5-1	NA	ASSLWLRTGLNGELF
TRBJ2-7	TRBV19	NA	ASSPRGGLYEQY
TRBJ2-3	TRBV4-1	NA	ASSQVSNLDTQY
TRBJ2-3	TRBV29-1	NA	SAGAGISTDTQY
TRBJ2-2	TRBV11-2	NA	ASSSTGELF
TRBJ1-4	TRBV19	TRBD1	ASSIGTGGEKLF
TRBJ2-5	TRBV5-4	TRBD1	ASSSGQGLYETQY
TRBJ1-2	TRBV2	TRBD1	ASSEFGTGYDGYT
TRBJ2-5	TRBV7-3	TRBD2	ASSPSSGIGETQY